The rows below give T cell receptor beta chains drawn from one sample of a study of blood T cells in healthy people across ages. One entry per CDR3 protein results from TCRdb running MiXCR on the 5' RACE reads. The table records 1.4 million or so distinct CDR3 sequences, approximately 42% of them present only once. The sequenced sample was blood. These receptors were taken from a young woman in good health. The CDR3 runs from the conserved cysteine through the conserved F or W. Fields, in order: D gene, clone size, J gene, V gene, CDR3 protein, CDR3 DNA. A D gene is named only where the DNA matches it firmly. Size tells how often a clone was seen (once, few, many) or the class of an expanded clone, and some rows leave it out.

TRBD1 | . | TRBJ2-4 | TRBV20-1 | CSATPGTGGAQYF | TGCAGTGCTACACCCGGGACAGGGGGCGCCCAGTACTTC
. | . | TRBJ1-4 | TRBV20-1 | CSASWLSRTNEKLFF | TGCAGTGCTAGCTGGTTGTCGAGAACTAATGAAAAACTGTTTTTT
. | . | TRBJ1-2 | TRBV27 | CASSLDPGGFGGYTF | TGTGCCAGCAGTTTAGATCCCGGAGGGTTTGGTGGCTACACCTTC
. | . | TRBJ1-1 | TRBV7-2 | CASSRGRGAEAFF | TGTGCCAGCAGCCGGGGCAGGGGTGCTGAAGCTTTCTTT
. | . | TRBJ1-1 | TRBV6-5 | CASSYTSNTEAFF | TGTGCCAGCAGTTACACATCGAACACTGAAGCTTTCTTT
TRBD2 | few | TRBJ2-3 | TRBV4-1 | CASSQVLGLASSTDTQYF | TGCGCCAGCAGCCAAGTCCTGGGACTAGCTTCTAGCACAGATACGCAGTATTTT
. | . | TRBJ1-1 | TRBV20-1 | CGARRGRGGTEAFF | TGCGGTGCTAGACGGGGGAGAGGGGGCACTGAAGCTTTCTTT
. | few | TRBJ2-3 | TRBV5-1 | CASSTRTSEADTQYF | TGCGCCAGCAGCACCAGGACCTCCGAGGCAGATACGCAGTATTTT
. | few | TRBJ2-7 | TRBV12-3/TRBV12-4 | CASSFPPGLGGHEQYF | TGTGCCAGCAGTTTCCCCCCGGGACTGGGGGGCCACGAGCAGTACTTC
. | . | TRBJ1-2 | TRBV12-3/TRBV12-4 | CASREGSGYTF | TGTGCCAGCAGAGAGGGATCGGGCTACACCTTC
TRBD1 | . | TRBJ2-5 | TRBV18 | CASSLSTGTQETQYF | TGTGCCAGCTCACTTTCGACAGGGACCCAAGAGACCCAGTACTTC
. | . | TRBJ2-7 | TRBV11-2 | CASGGFCYEQYF | TGTGCCAGCGGGGGCTTTTGTTACGAGCAGTACTTC
. | . | TRBJ2-7 | TRBV5-5 | CASSLGLSPAEQYF | TGTGCCAGCAGCTTGGGACTCTCCCCCGCCGAGCAGTACTTC
. | . | TRBJ2-1 | TRBV5-4 | CASSWGKGSSNEQFF | TGTGCCAGCAGCTGGGGGAAAGGTAGCTCCAATGAGCAGTTCTTC
TRBD1 | . | TRBJ2-1 | TRBV28 | CASSLPGTVANEQFF | TGTGCCAGCAGTTTACCCGGGACAGTCGCCAATGAGCAGTTCTTC
. | . | TRBJ2-7 | TRBV5-8 | CASSYLRASSRAQEGQYF | TGTGCCAGCAGCTACCTTAGGGCAAGCTCCCGGGCCCAGGAAGGGCAGTACTTC
. | few | TRBJ2-7 | TRBV12-3/TRBV12-4 | CARSATGPYEQYF | TGTGCCAGAAGTGCCACGGGACCATACGAGCAGTACTTC
. | . | TRBJ2-7 | TRBV9 | CASSEGARASYEQYF | TGTGCCAGCAGCGAAGGGGCCAGGGCCTCCTACGAGCAGTACTTC
TRBD2 | . | TRBJ2-1 | TRBV9 | CASSVATSGGFDEQFF | TGTGCCAGCAGCGTAGCAACTAGCGGGGGGTTCGATGAGCAGTTCTTC
. | few | TRBJ1-2 | TRBV6-1 | CASSLQHRANGYTF | TGTGCCAGCAGTCTACAGCACCGGGCAAACGGCTACACCTTC
. | many | TRBJ2-7 | TRBV3-1 | CASSHWLAPEQYF | TGTGCCAGCAGCCATTGGCTAGCCCCCGAGCAGTACTTC
TRBD2 | . | TRBJ2-5 | TRBV12-3/TRBV12-4 | CASRWTSGSLWQYF | TGTGCCAGCAGATGGACTAGCGGGTCATTATGGCAGTACTTC
. | few | TRBJ2-7 | TRBV4-1 | CASSPSPNREPYEQYF | TGCGCCAGCAGCCCCTCACCCAACAGGGAACCCTACGAGCAGTACTTC
TRBD1 | . | TRBJ2-7 | TRBV29-1 | CSAGDRSRSYEQYF | TGCAGCGCCGGGGACAGGTCCCGCTCCTACGAGCAGTACTTC
. | . | TRBJ2-1 | TRBV5-1 | CASSFGSANEQFF | TGCGCCAGCAGCTTCGGCTCAGCAAATGAGCAGTTCTTC
TRBD2 | . | TRBJ2-5 | TRBV7-3 | CASSSSGRVPNEQYF | TGTGCCAGCAGTAGTAGCGGGAGAGTCCCCAATGAGCAGTACTTC
. | . | TRBJ2-7 | TRBV6-1 | CASSEGIFVEQYF | TGTGCCAGCAGTGAAGGCATCTTCGTCGAGCAGTACTTC
. | . | TRBJ2-7 | TRBV6-2/TRBV6-3 | CASSYAGASSYEQYF | TGTGCCAGCAGTTACGCGGGGGCCAGCTCCTACGAGCAGTACTTC
TRBD2 | . | TRBJ2-7 | TRBV4-1 | CASSQGRLAGSYEQYF | TGCGCCAGCAGCCAAGGTCGCCTAGCGGGGTCCTACGAGCAGTACTTC
TRBD2 | few | TRBJ2-1 | TRBV20-1 | CSARWTSGYNEQFF | TGCAGTGCTAGGTGGACTAGCGGCTACAATGAGCAGTTCTTC
. | . | TRBJ2-2 | TRBV27 | CASSLRRVPNTGELFF | TGTGCCAGCAGTTTAAGGAGGGTCCCGAACACCGGGGAGCTGTTTTTT
. | . | TRBJ2-7 | TRBV30 | CAWSGISYNEQYF | TGTGCCTGGAGTGGCATTTCCTACAATGAGCAGTACTTC
. | . | TRBJ2-2 | TRBV24-1 | CATSAPAWTGELFF | TGTGCCACCAGTGCTCCAGCCTGGACCGGGGAGCTGTTTTTT
. | . | TRBJ2-7 | TRBV9 | CASSVAGNEYEQYF | TGTGCCAGCAGCGTAGCTGGGAACGAGTACGAGCAGTACTTC
. | . | TRBJ2-3 | TRBV20-1 | CSAPQENADTQYF | TGCAGTGCCCCCCAAGAAAACGCAGATACGCAGTATTTT
TRBD1 | few | TRBJ2-7 | TRBV2 | CASSQGQAPYEQYF | TGTGCCAGCAGCCAGGGACAGGCCCCCTACGAGCAGTACTTC
TRBD2 | few | TRBJ2-7 | TRBV2 | CASSNEAGSLPEQYF | TGTGCCAGCAGTAATGAAGCGGGGTCCCTACCCGAGCAGTACTTC
TRBD2 | . | TRBJ2-7 | TRBV25-1 | CASSPLAGSAFDEQYF | TGTGCCAGCAGTCCTTTAGCGGGATCCGCTTTCGACGAGCAGTACTTC
TRBD1 | . | TRBJ1-1 | TRBV6-6 | CASRRQGNEAFF | TGTGCCAGCAGGAGACAGGGGAATGAAGCTTTCTTT
. | . | TRBJ2-1 | TRBV12-3/TRBV12-4 | CASSLSQFSYNEQFF | TGTGCCAGCAGTTTATCTCAGTTCTCCTACAATGAGCAGTTCTTC
. | . | TRBJ1-1 | TRBV30 | CAWSWNSNTEAFF | TGTGCCTGGAGTTGGAACTCGAACACTGAAGCTTTCTTT
. | once | TRBJ2-2 | TRBV12-5 | CASGETNTGELFF | TGTGCTAGTGGGGAAACGAACACCGGGGAGCTGTTTTTT
. | few | TRBJ1-2 | TRBV28 | CASSRSLGTGYTF | TGTGCCAGCAGTCGGTCGCTGGGGACGGGCTACACCTTC
. | . | TRBJ2-1 | TRBV12-3/TRBV12-4 | CASSLAGVINEQFF | TGTGCCAGCAGTTTAGCTGGGGTCATCAATGAGCAGTTCTTC
. | . | TRBJ1-5 | TRBV30 | CAWSGGPLGQPQHF | TGTGCCTGGAGCGGGGGGCCCCTTGGACAGCCCCAGCATTTT
. | few | TRBJ2-7 | TRBV6-6 | CASSYAGRNSYEQYF | TGTGCCAGCAGTTACGCGGGACGGAACTCCTACGAGCAGTACTTC
. | . | TRBJ2-5 | TRBV5-1 | CASSLVQASQETQYF | TGCGCCAGCAGCTTGGTACAGGCGAGTCAAGAGACCCAGTACTTC
. | . | TRBJ2-5 | TRBV20-1 | CSARDPGTSETQYF | TGCAGTGCTAGAGATCCGGGGACTTCCGAGACCCAGTACTTC
TRBD2 | . | TRBJ2-1 | TRBV29-1 | CSVEWWTSGGPSSSYNEQFF | TGCAGCGTTGAATGGTGGACTAGCGGGGGGCCCTCTAGCTCCTACAATGAGCAGTTCTTC
. | . | TRBJ2-5 | TRBV5-6 | CASSVLAVYNEQYF | TGTGCCAGCAGCGTGTTAGCGGTTTACAATGAGCAGTACTTC
TRBD2 | . | TRBJ2-7 | TRBV9 | CASSVGGRRDEQYF | TGTGCCAGCAGCGTTGGCGGGAGAAGAGACGAGCAGTACTTC